This passage covers 21 T cell receptor beta chains from one sample sequenced in a study of long-term antiretroviral therapy in people with HIV. Run at survey level, the immunoSEQ assay was version v3.0. The repertoire was sequenced with immunoSEQ multiplex PCR; TCRdb's copy has only in-frame clones and lacks some. This table holds about 17,000 clones, around 81% found once. The sequenced sample was unsorted PBMCs, obtained 0.1 years before starting antiretroviral therapy. The receptor set was obtained from a young man with HIV.

The chain uses TRBV4-3 and TRBJ2-6, with D perhaps TRBD2 (6 bases). CDR1 and CDR2 from the germline V gene are LGHNA and YSLEER. This CDR3 has 16 residues. V was cut by 3 bases and J by 2 bases, with 11 bases left in between. CDR3 bases: TGCGCCAGCAGCCACGAGGAGGGAACTGGGGCCAACGTCCTGACTTTC. Amino acids: CASSHEEGTGANVLTF.

This sequence joins TRBV6-4 and TRBJ1-5; D not certain. This CDR3 has 17 residues. The V end was cut by 0 bases, the J end by 4 bases, with 16 bases between. Germline CDR1 and CDR2: MRHNA and SNTAGT. The CDR3 bases are TGTGCCAGCAGTGACTCAGTTTCGGGCAGAAGAAATCAGCCCCAGCATTTT. It specifies CASSDSVSGRRNQPQHF.

This chain joins TRBV15 and TRBJ2-3; 15 bases are a match to TRBD2. Trimming cost V 5 bases and J 4 bases; bases outside gene matches: 16. This CDR3 spans 20 amino acids. In germline, CDR1 is LNHNV, CDR2 YYDKDF (reference sequence). DNA for the CDR3: TGTGCCACCAGCGGAGCCGGACTAGCGGGGGGGCTAAAGAGGGCAGATACGCAGTATTTT. Protein: CATSGAGLAGGLKRADTQYF.

This clone was seen only once. This rearrangement joins TRBV21-1 to TRBJ1-5. TRBV21-1 is listed as a pseudogene. The CDR3 spans 14 residues. As DNA, the CDR3 is TGTGCCAGCAGCAAAACGGGGAGCAATCAGCCCCAGCATTTT. Translation: CASSKTGSNQPQHF.

The chain employs TRBV14 and TRBJ2-2; possibly TRBD1 for D (7 bases). The CDR3 sequence is 16 residues long. Germline CDR1 reads SGHDN; CDR2 reads FVKESK. Trimming removed 5 bases from V and 0 bases from J, with 13 bases in between. This CDR3 reads CASSTRDRSNTGELFF. The CDR3 DNA reads as TGTGCCAGCAGCACGCGGGACAGATCGAACACCGGGGAGCTGTTTTTT.

The chain links TRBV7-9 to TRBJ1-1; 11 bases agree with TRBD1. Trimming removed 6 bases from V and 5 bases from J; junction bases left unmatched: 8. The CDR3 extends over 15 amino acids. Germline values: CDR1 SEHNR, CDR2 FQNEAQ (reference sequence). CDR3 sequence (DNA): TGTGCCAGCAGAATAGGACAGGGGGCGGGGACTGAAGCTTTCTTT. As protein: CASRIGQGAGTEAFF. Based on the CDR3 plus reference TRBV7-9 and TRBJ1-1, the full variable domain is DTGVSQNPRHKITKRGQNVTFRCDPISEHNRLYWYRQTLGQGPEFLTYFQNEAQLEKSRLLSDRFSAERPKGSFSTLEIQRTEQGDSAMYLCASRIGQGAGTEAFFGQGTRLTVV.

Worth noting for this clone: A much bigger clone sits one base away, suggesting this may be a read error. Other DNA sequences of this sample code for an identical CDR3. The chain links TRBV28 to TRBJ2-7, with 10 nucleotides matching TRBD2. Germline loops: CDR1 MDHEN, CDR2 SYDVKM. V was clipped by 1 base and J by 0 bases; unmatched bases: 3. The CDR3 loop spans 16 amino acids. CDR3 sequence: CASSLSASGGSYEQYF. CDR3 bases: TGTGCCAGCAGTTTATCCGCTAGCGGGGGCTCCTACGAGCAGTACTTC.

The genes are TRBV6-4 and TRBJ2-3, with D tentatively TRBD2 (6 bases). Germline loops: CDR1 MRHNA, CDR2 SNTAGT. The CDR3 runs 14 residues. V was shortened by 3 bases and J by 2 bases, with 9 bases between the two germline ends. This chain's CDR3 is CASSEGEVTDTQYF. Written as DNA, the CDR3 is TGTGCCAGCAGTGAGGGGGAGGTCACAGATACGCAGTATTTT.

The chain employs TRBV5-4 and TRBJ2-5; 10 bases fit TRBD1. V gave up 4 bases and J gave up 3 bases; unmatched junction bases: 12. The CDR3 sequence is 17 residues long. Per the germline V gene, CDR1 is SGHNT and CDR2 is YYREEE (reference sequence). CDR3 loop: CASSQLGQGLVEETQYF. Written as DNA, the CDR3 is TGTGCCAGCAGCCAATTGGGACAGGGGCTGGTCGAAGAGACCCAGTACTTC.

The V call is TRBV19, the J call TRBJ1-2; D is uncertain. CDR3 length: 14 residues. Germline CDR1 is LNHDA and CDR2 is SQIVND (reference sequence). Trimming pared 8 bases from V and 4 bases from J, leaving 17 bases between. The CDR3 region has the DNA TGTGCCAGTGACCCAGGCCAGTTCGGCTATGGCTACACCTTC. Protein sequence: CASDPGQFGYGYTF.

The chain has TRBV5-6 and TRBJ1-2; 9 positions match TRBD1. The CDR3 is 13 residues long. CDR1 SGHDT and CDR2 YYEEEE come from the germline V gene. J lost 6 bases, V lost 4 bases, and 4 bases had no gene match. The CDR3 sequence: CASSRGTGNGYTF. In DNA, the CDR3 is TGTGCCAGCAGCAGGGGGACAGGGAATGGCTACACCTTC.

The rearrangement joins TRBV29-1 to TRBJ2-1; weak D call: TRBD1 (6 bases). The CDR3 extends over 14 amino acids. Trimming took 7 bases from V and 4 from J, leaving 17 bases between them. Germline V lookup: CDR1 SQVTM, CDR2 ANQGSEA. CDR3 bases: TGCAGCGAGTACAGACAGGACCCATACAATGAGCAGTTCTTC. Encoded protein: CSEYRQDPYNEQFF.

The gene calls are TRBV6-1 and TRBJ2-6; D gene unclear. Looked up from germline, CDR1 is MNHNS and CDR2 is SASEGT. V was cut by 5 bases and J by 5 bases, with 13 bases left in between. The CDR3 covers 15 residues. The CDR3 sequence: CASSNAQSRANVLTF. CDR3 sequence (DNA): TGTGCCAGCAGTAATGCACAAAGTCGGGCCAACGTCCTGACTTTC.

The chain links TRBV28 to TRBJ2-7; 9 bases map to TRBD1. Per the germline V gene, CDR1 is MDHEN and CDR2 is SYDVKM. The junction had 7 bases not matched to a gene; V was cut back by 6 bases and J by 1 base. This CDR3 has 15 residues. CDR3 protein: CASREGQGLSYEQYF. The CDR3 nucleotides are TGTGCCAGCAGGGAGGGACAGGGCCTGTCCTACGAGCAGTACTTC.

V and J are TRBV28 and TRBJ1-1; D ambiguous. The V and J ends lost 8 bases and 0 bases respectively, with 7 bases between them. The CDR3 consists of 12 residues. Germline loops: CDR1 MDHEN, CDR2 SYDVKM. CDR3 coding DNA: TGTGCCAGCGCCGCGATGAACACTGAAGCTTTCTTT. Protein sequence: CASAAMNTEAFF.

This clone was found a few times. Here the CDR3 reads CASSQDSPLAGGTDTQYF. CDR3 sequence (DNA): TGCGCCAGCAGCCAAGATTCCCCACTAGCGGGAGGCACAGATACGCAGTATTTT. The chain uses TRBV4-3 and TRBJ2-3, with 11 bases identical to TRBD2. The length of the CDR3 is 18 residues. CDR1 LGHNA and CDR2 YSLEER come from the germline V gene. The trim removed 0 bases at V and 1 base at J, leaving 6 bases unmatched.

J is TRBJ1-4 and V is TRBV13; D not certain. Germline assignment: CDR1 PRHDT and CDR2 FYEKMQ (reference sequence). The V and J ends lost 4 bases and 7 bases respectively, with 10 bases between them. CDR3 length: 13 residues. As DNA, the CDR3 is TGTGCCAGCAGCTCGGAGTCGGGTGAAAAACTGTTTTTT. Its protein is CASSSESGEKLFF. The whole variable domain, remainder taken from reference TRBV13 and TRBJ1-4, is AAGVIQSPRHLIKEKRETATLKCYPIPRHDTVYWYQQGPGQDPQFLISFYEKMQSDKGSIPDRFSAQQFSDYHSELNMSSLELGDSALYFCASSSESGEKLFFGSGTQLSVL.

The gene calls are TRBV5-1 and TRBJ2-2, with TRBD2 identical over 7 bases. The V gene's germline CDR1 is SGHRS and CDR2 YFSETQ. After removal of 0 bases from V and 8 bases from J, the junction contained 7 bases not matched to a gene. This CDR3 comprises 15 residues. This CDR3 is CASSLDASGTGELFF. The CDR3 coding sequence is TGCGCCAGCAGCTTGGATGCTAGCGGTACTGGGGAGCTGTTTTTT.

The V call is TRBV6-5, the J call TRBJ2-7; D is unclear. Germline V gene sequence: CDR1 MNHEY, CDR2 SVGAGI. This CDR3 is 10 amino acids long. V lost 8 bases, J lost 2 bases, and 4 bases lay in between. CDR3 nucleotide sequence: TGTGCCAGCGGTACCTACGAGCAGTACTTC. Its translation is CASGTYEQYF.

The chain couples TRBV27 to TRBJ2-7; D unresolved. CDR3 size: 15 residues. Germline V gene lookup returns CDR1 MNHEY and CDR2 SMNVEV (reference sequence). V shed 5 bases and J shed 0 bases, with 14 bases lying between them. The CDR3 here is CASSPRVAVSYEQYF. CDR3 in DNA: TGTGCCAGCAGTCCCCGAGTGGCCGTCTCCTACGAGCAGTACTTC.

The V and J genes are TRBV15 and TRBJ2-6; the D is unclear. The germline V gene has CDR1 LNHNV and CDR2 YYDKDF (reference sequence). This CDR3 is built from 15 residues. V was cut by 3 bases and J by 1 base, with 7 bases left in between. The CDR3 DNA reads TGTGCCACCAGCAGCGATCAATCTGGGGCCAACGTCCTGACTTTC. Amino acid sequence: CATSSDQSGANVLTF.